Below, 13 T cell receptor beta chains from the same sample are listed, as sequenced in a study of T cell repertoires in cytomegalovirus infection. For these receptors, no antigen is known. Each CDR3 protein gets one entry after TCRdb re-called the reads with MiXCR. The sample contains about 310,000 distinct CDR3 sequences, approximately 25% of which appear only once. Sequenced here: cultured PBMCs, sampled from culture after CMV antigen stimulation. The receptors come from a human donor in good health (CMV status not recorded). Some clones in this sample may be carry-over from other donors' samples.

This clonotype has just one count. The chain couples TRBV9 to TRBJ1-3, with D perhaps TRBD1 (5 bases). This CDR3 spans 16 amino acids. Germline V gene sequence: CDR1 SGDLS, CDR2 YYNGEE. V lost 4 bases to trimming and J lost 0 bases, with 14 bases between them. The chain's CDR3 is CASSPGTAVSGNTIYF. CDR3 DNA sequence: TGTGCCAGCAGCCCCGGGACTGCCGTCTCTGGAAACACCATATATTTT.

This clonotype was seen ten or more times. CDR3 bases: TGTGCCAGCAGTCGGACGGAACAAGAGACCCAGTACTTC. Translating gives CASSRTEQETQYF. The rearrangement uses TRBV6-2 or TRBV6-3 and TRBJ2-5; D unresolved. The length of the CDR3 is 13 residues. V lost 5 bases, J lost 2 bases, and 9 bases lay in between. Germline CDR1 reads MNHEY; CDR2 reads SVGEGT.

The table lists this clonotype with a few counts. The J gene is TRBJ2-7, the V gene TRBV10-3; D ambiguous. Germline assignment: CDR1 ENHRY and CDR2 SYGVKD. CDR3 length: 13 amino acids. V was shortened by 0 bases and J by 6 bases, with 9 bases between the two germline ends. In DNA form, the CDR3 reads TGTGCCATCAGTGAGTCTGAGTTTGGCGAGCAGTACTTC. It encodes CAISESEFGEQYF.

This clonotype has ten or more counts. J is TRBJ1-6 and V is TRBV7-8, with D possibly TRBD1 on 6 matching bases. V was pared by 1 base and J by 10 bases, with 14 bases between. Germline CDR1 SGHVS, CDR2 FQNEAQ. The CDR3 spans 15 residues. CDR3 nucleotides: TGTGCCAGCAGCTTAGGACAAGACAGGATCTCACCCCTCCACTTT. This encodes CASSLGQDRISPLHF. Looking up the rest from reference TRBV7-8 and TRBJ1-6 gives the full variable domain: GAGVSQSPRYKVAKRGQDVALRCDPISGHVSLFWYQQALGQGPEFLTYFQNEAQLDKSGLPSDRFFAERPEGSVSTLKIQRTQQEDSAVYLCASSLGQDRISPLHFGNGTRLTVT.

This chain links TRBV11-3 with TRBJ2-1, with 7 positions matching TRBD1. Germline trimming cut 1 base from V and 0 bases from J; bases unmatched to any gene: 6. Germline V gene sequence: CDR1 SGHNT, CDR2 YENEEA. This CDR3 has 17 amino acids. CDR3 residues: CASSLGDSSYSYNEQFF. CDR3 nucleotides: TGTGCCAGCAGCTTAGGGGACAGCTCGTACTCCTACAATGAGCAGTTCTTC.

The CDR3 spells CASSYSTVDNQPQHF. The CDR3, as DNA: TGTGCCAGCAGTTACTCGACGGTCGACAATCAGCCCCAGCATTTT. This sequence joins TRBV6-6 and TRBJ1-5; D call uncertain. V was pared by 0 bases and J by 3 bases, with 9 bases between. CDR1 and CDR2 (germline): MNHNY, SVGAGI (reference sequence). The CDR3 has 15 amino acids.

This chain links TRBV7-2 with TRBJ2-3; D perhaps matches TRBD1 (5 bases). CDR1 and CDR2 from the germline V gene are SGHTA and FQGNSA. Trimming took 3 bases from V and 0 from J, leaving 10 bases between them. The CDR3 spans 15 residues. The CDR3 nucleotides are TGTGCCAGCAGCTTCGACAGCCTAAGCACAGATACGCAGTATTTT. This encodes CASSFDSLSTDTQYF.

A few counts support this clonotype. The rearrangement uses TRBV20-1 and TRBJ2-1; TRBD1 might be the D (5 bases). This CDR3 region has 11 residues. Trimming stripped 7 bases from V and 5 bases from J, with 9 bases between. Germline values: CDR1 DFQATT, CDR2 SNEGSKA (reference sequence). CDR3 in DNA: TGCAGTGGGCAGGGTCACAATGAGCAGTTCTTC. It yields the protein CSGQGHNEQFF.

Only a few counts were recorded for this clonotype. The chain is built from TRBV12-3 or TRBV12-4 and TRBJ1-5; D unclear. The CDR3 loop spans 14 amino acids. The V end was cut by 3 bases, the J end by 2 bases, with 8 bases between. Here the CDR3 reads CASSFGHGNQPQHF. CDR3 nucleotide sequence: TGTGCCAGCAGTTTTGGGCATGGCAATCAGCCCCAGCATTTT.

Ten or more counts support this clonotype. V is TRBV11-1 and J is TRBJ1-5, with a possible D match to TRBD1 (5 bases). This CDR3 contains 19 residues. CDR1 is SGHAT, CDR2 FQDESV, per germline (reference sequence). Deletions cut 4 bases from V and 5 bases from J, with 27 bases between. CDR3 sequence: CASSYQKPGTEGGDQPQHF. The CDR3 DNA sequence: TGTGCCAGCAGCTATCAGAAGCCCGGGACTGAAGGAGGGGATCAGCCCCAGCATTTT.

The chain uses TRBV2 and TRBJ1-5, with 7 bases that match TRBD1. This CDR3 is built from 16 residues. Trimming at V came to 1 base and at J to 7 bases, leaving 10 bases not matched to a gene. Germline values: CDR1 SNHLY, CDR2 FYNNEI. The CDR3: CASSEGGLQGRQPQHF. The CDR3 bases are TGTGCCAGCAGTGAAGGCGGGCTACAGGGGAGACAGCCCCAGCATTTT.

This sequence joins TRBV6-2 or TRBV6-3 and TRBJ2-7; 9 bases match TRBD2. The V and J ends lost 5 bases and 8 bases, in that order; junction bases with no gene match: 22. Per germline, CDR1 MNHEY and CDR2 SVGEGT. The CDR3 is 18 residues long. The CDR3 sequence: CASSPQIPASGKRQKQYV. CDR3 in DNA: TGTGCCAGCAGTCCCCAAATTCCCGCTAGCGGGAAGCGTCAAAAGCAGTACGTC.

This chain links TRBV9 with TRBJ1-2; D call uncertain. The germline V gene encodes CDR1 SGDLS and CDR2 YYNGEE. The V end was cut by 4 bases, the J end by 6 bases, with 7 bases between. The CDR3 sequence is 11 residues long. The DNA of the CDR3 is TGTGCCAGCAGCACCACGGATGGCTACACCTTC. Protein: CASSTTDGYTF.